These 25 T cell receptor beta chains came from one sample sequenced in a study of naive and memory T cell subsets. Study-level points and caveats: Possibly reflecting memory cells re-expressing CD45RA, a few larger clonotypes occurred in naive repertoires, especially CD8.

For these receptors, no antigen is known. Both TRBC1 and TRBC2 were covered by a beta constant-region primer of two equimolar oligonucleotides. Four rounds of PCR amplified the ligated cDNA using nested alpha and beta constant-region primers plus SP2. TCRdb independently ran MiXCR on the UMI-ligation and nested PCR reads; one entry per CDR3 protein. The top ten hold more than 0.11% of the sample, which has 98,000 or so distinct CDR3 sequences, over 9% seen once. The sample taken for sequencing was naive CD4+ T cells from blood. Every receptor here comes from a human donor in good health.

This clonotype was counted many times. The CDR3 DNA reads TGCAGTGCTGCCCCCTCGCTAGCGCCCCGGGAATGGTTCTTC. This sequence encodes CSAAPSLAPREWFF. The chain employs TRBV20-1 and TRBJ2-1; TRBD2 might be the D (6 bases). CDR1 is DFQATT, CDR2 SNEGSKA, per germline (reference sequence). This CDR3 has 14 amino acids. The ends were cut back, 5 bases at V and 15 bases at J, with 26 bases in the middle.

V is TRBV20-1 and J is TRBJ1-3; no clear D. Per the germline V gene, CDR1 is DFQATT and CDR2 is SNEGSKA (reference sequence). Between the trimmed V and J ends, which lost 4 bases and 2 bases, there was a span of 6 bases. This CDR3 is 12 amino acids long. CDR3 sequence: CSATPTGNTIYF. Here the CDR3 DNA reads TGCAGTGCTACACCTACTGGAAACACCATATATTTT.

The table lists this clonotype with a few counts. CDR3 DNA sequence: TGCGCCAGCAGGCGGGGGCAGGGCATCAATGAGCAGTTCTTC. Translation: CASRRGQGINEQFF. The chain combines TRBV4-3 with TRBJ2-1; D might be TRBD2 (7 bases). CDR1 LGHNA and CDR2 YSLEER come from the germline V gene. Between the trimmed V and J ends, which lost 6 bases and 6 bases, there was a span of 15 bases. The length of the CDR3 is 14 residues.

This clonotype was seen more than once but under ten times. This rearrangement joins TRBV20-1 to TRBJ2-5; 9 positions agree with TRBD2. In germline, CDR1 is DFQATT, CDR2 SNEGSKA (reference sequence). Trimming at V came to 5 bases and at J to 9 bases, leaving 13 bases not matched to a gene. This CDR3 contains 14 residues. CDR3 DNA sequence: TGCAGTGCTGACCGACTAGCGGAAGGACGTGCCCAGTACTTC. Translating it yields CSADRLAEGRAQYF.

This chain links TRBV18 with TRBJ2-1; either TRBD1 or TRBD2 may fit D (5 bases each). Trimming stripped 3 bases from V and 4 bases from J, with 13 bases between. Germline V gives CDR1 KGHSH, CDR2 LQKENI. This CDR3 is built from 15 residues. CDR3 DNA: TGTGCCAGCTCACCGGCCGGGACGGGGTACAATGAGCAGTTCTTC. Amino acids: CASSPAGTGYNEQFF.

This rearrangement joins TRBV7-9 to TRBJ1-3, with no clear D. Trimming cost V 6 bases and J 0 bases, with 6 bases left between them. The CDR3 consists of 13 residues. The germline V gene encodes CDR1 SEHNR and CDR2 FQNEAQ (reference sequence). Here the CDR3 DNA reads TGTGCCAGCAGACATGGCTCTGGAAACACCATATATTTT. Its protein is CASRHGSGNTIYF.

The chain employs TRBV20-1 and TRBJ2-3; the match to TRBD2 covers 8 bases. The CDR3 spans 16 residues. From germline, CDR1 is DFQATT and CDR2 SNEGSKA (reference sequence). The trim removed 0 bases at V and 4 bases at J, leaving 9 bases unmatched. The CDR3 loop reads CSARDSSGGGADTQYF. For the CDR3, the DNA is TGCAGTGCTAGAGATTCTTCCGGGGGGGGGGCAGATACGCAGTATTTT.

The chain recombines TRBV7-9 with TRBJ2-3, with D possibly being TRBD1 (5 bases). CDR1 SEHNR and CDR2 FQNEAQ come from the germline V gene (reference sequence). Trimming shortened V by 0 bases and J by 8 bases, and 18 bases separated the two germline ends. The CDR3 length is 16 residues. Here the CDR3 reads CASSLAEDSNLVTQYF. The CDR3 nucleotides are TGTGCCAGCAGCTTAGCGGAAGACAGTAATTTGGTTACGCAGTATTTT.

The V gene is TRBV6-5, the J gene TRBJ2-5; D might be TRBD1 (6 bases). Germline V lookup: CDR1 MNHEY, CDR2 SVGAGI. The CDR3 runs 15 residues. V was shortened by 2 bases and J by 3 bases, with 13 bases between the two germline ends. This chain's CDR3 is CASSYEWGPEETQYF. Written as DNA, the CDR3 is TGTGCCAGCAGTTACGAATGGGGGCCCGAAGAGACCCAGTACTTC.

This clonotype has only a few counts. The chain is built from TRBV15 and TRBJ2-3, with no clear D. Trimming cost V 4 bases and J 1 base, with 12 bases left between them. Germline-derived CDR1 and CDR2 are LNHNV and YYDKDF (reference sequence). The CDR3 totals 15 residues. Here the CDR3 reads CATSTVRRGTDTQYF. The CDR3 DNA reads as TGTGCCACCAGCACTGTCCGACGGGGCACAGATACGCAGTATTTT.

This clonotype was detected a few times. This chain connects TRBV7-2 to TRBJ1-6, with TRBD1 identical over 7 bases. V was clipped by 3 bases and J by 7 bases; unmatched bases: 9. CDR3 length: 16 amino acids. CDR1 and CDR2 (germline): SGHTA, FQGNSA. Written as DNA, the CDR3 is TGTGCCAGCAGCTTGACAGGGCGAGGATTAAATTCACCCCTCCACTTT. This translates into CASSLTGRGLNSPLHF. Full variable domain (rest looked up from reference TRBV7-2 and TRBJ1-6): GAGVSQSPSNKVTEKGKDVELRCDPISGHTALYWYRQSLGQGLEFLIYFQGNSAPDKSGLPSDRFSAERTGGSVSTLTIQRTQQEDSAVYLCASSLTGRGLNSPLHFGNGTRLTVT.

Many counts were recorded for this clonotype. The chain has TRBV29-1 and TRBJ2-3; 9 bases agree with TRBD2. Germline V lookup: CDR1 SQVTM, CDR2 ANQGSEA. This CDR3 is built from 13 residues. After removal of 8 bases from V and 1 base from J, the junction contained 4 bases not matched to a gene. CDR3 loop: CSCVAGGTDTQYF. The CDR3 region has the DNA TGCAGCTGCGTAGCGGGGGGCACAGATACGCAGTATTTT.

This clonotype was picked up a small number of times. Germline and junction disagree at one end, which may indicate a read error. The genes are TRBV12-3 or TRBV12-4 and TRBJ1-1; D is ambiguous. The CDR3 is made up of 11 amino acids. In DNA, the CDR3 is TGTGCCAGCAGTTTGCGGCAGTCCATTCACTTT. This sequence encodes CASSLRQSIHF.

This clonotype was detected a few times. The chain couples TRBV5-1 to TRBJ2-1; the D gene is possibly TRBD1 (5 bases). Per germline, CDR1 SGHRS and CDR2 YFSETQ. Trimming took 0 bases from V and 7 from J, leaving 8 bases between them. This CDR3 is built from 13 residues. The CDR3 reads CASSLGQPNEQFF. CDR3 in DNA: TGCGCCAGCAGCTTGGGACAGCCGAATGAGCAGTTCTTC.

The chain links TRBV4-3 to TRBJ1-4, with D perhaps TRBD1 (5 bases). The V end was cut by 0 bases, the J end by 8 bases, with 16 bases between. From germline, CDR1 is LGHNA and CDR2 YSLEER. The CDR3 totals 16 residues. As DNA, the CDR3 is TGCGCCAGCAGCCAAGAGGCCCGCGGGGCAGACGAAAAACTGTTTTTT. Translation: CASSQEARGADEKLFF.

This clonotype appeared a few times. The chain recombines TRBV29-1 with TRBJ1-2; D gene uncertain. With 7 bases removed from V and 6 bases from J, the gap between germline ends came to 12 bases. Germline V gene data show CDR1 as SQVTM and CDR2 as ANQGSEA. This CDR3 comprises 11 residues. CDR3 bases: TGCAGCGCCTCCATCGGGAATGGCTACACCTTC. This gives the protein CSASIGNGYTF.

This CDR3 reads CASSRWNSPLHF. CDR3 nucleotide sequence: TGTGCCAGCAGCCGATGGAATTCACCCCTCCACTTT. The chain recombines TRBV6-2 or TRBV6-3 with TRBJ1-6; D uncertain. V shed 6 bases and J shed 7 bases, with 7 bases lying between them. Per germline, CDR1 MNHEY and CDR2 SVGEGT. The CDR3 is made up of 12 amino acids.

There are many counts of this clonotype. The chain recombines TRBV20-1 with TRBJ2-7; tentative D call: TRBD2 (6 bases). CDR1 and CDR2 from the germline V gene are DFQATT and SNEGSKA (reference sequence). V shed 4 bases and J shed 2 bases, with 18 bases lying between them. The CDR3 totals 15 residues. CDR3 nucleotide sequence: TGCAGTGCTAAAAATTCCGGGACTCCCGCCTACGAGCAGTACTTC. Translating it yields CSAKNSGTPAYEQYF.

The chain combines TRBV5-1 with TRBJ1-5; the D gene is possibly TRBD1 (5 bases). Trimming left V 0 bases short and J 2 bases short, with 12 bases between. Germline CDR1 and CDR2: SGHRS and YFSETQ. The CDR3 spans 16 residues. Here the CDR3 DNA reads TGCGCCAGCAGCTTGGGGGGGGAGTGGGGCAATCAGCCCCAGCATTTT. Its protein is CASSLGGEWGNQPQHF.

This clonotype appeared many times. V is TRBV3-1 and J is TRBJ2-5; D possibly uses TRBD1 or TRBD2 (5 bases each). CDR1 and CDR2 from the germline V gene are LGHDT and YNNKEL (reference sequence). V lost 3 bases and J 1 base, leaving 12 bases between the germline ends. This CDR3 comprises 15 residues. In DNA form, the CDR3 reads TGTGCCAGCAGCCATGACCGGGGCAGCCAAGAGACCCAGTACTTC. This gives the protein CASSHDRGSQETQYF.

The chain is built from TRBV6-5 and TRBJ1-5, with 7 positions matching TRBD1. Germline V gene sequence: CDR1 MNHEY, CDR2 SVGAGI. Trimming cost V 5 bases and J 4 bases; bases outside gene matches: 5. The CDR3 covers 14 residues. The CDR3 loop is CASSTRQGNQPQHF. The DNA of the CDR3 is TGTGCCAGCAGTACCCGACAGGGTAATCAGCCCCAGCATTTT.

This clonotype appeared a few times. The CDR3 bases are TGTGCCAGCTCACCCCTTTCGAGCTACAATGAGCAGTTCTTC. It specifies CASSPLSSYNEQFF. The genes are TRBV18 and TRBJ2-1, with D unclear. V lost 3 bases, J lost 3 bases, and 9 bases lay in between. This CDR3 spans 14 amino acids. The V gene's germline CDR1 is KGHSH and CDR2 LQKENI.

This clonotype was picked up a small number of times. The CDR3 bases are TGTGCCAGCAGTTATGACAGGAGGCAAGAGACCCAGTACTTC. It yields the protein CASSYDRRQETQYF. The chain recombines TRBV6-5 with TRBJ2-5, with D possibly being TRBD1 (6 bases). The V and J ends lost 3 bases and 2 bases respectively, with 10 bases between them. This CDR3 comprises 14 residues. The germline V gene has CDR1 MNHEY and CDR2 SVGAGI.

This clonotype was recorded a few times. The chain uses TRBV19 and TRBJ2-1; perhaps TRBD1 as D (5 bases). Germline V gene data show CDR1 as LNHDA and CDR2 as SQIVND (reference sequence). V shed 1 base and J shed 12 bases, with 19 bases lying between them. The CDR3 is made up of 15 amino acids. The CDR3 protein is CASSIGRAQGNRQFF. CDR3 bases: TGTGCCAGTAGTATAGGACGAGCCCAGGGAAATCGGCAGTTCTTC. Complete variable domain (other parts from reference TRBV19 and TRBJ2-1): DGGITQSPKYLFRKEGQNVTLSCEQNLNHDAMYWYRQDPGQGLRLIYYSQIVNDFQKGDIAEGYSVSREKKESFPLTVTSAQKNPTAFYLCASSIGRAQGNRQFFGPGTRLTVL.

This clonotype was seen many times. The junction shows a germline mismatch at one end, possibly a read error. The chain recombines TRBV7-9 with TRBJ2-1; D is unresolved. The CDR3 runs to 13 residues. The germline V gene has CDR1 SEHNR and CDR2 FQNEAQ (reference sequence). The CDR3 sequence is CASSPKAEQQVYF. The CDR3 DNA is TGTGCCAGCAGCCCTAAGGCCGAACAGCAGGTTTACTTC.